One and the same sample provided the 18 T cell receptor beta chains below, sequenced in a study of T cell responses to AZD1222 COVID-19 vaccine. Only in-frame clones appear in the TCRdb table, and some are missing; sequencing was by immunoSEQ multiplex PCR. This sample yields roughly 80,000 clones, of which approximately 90% are seen a single time; around a tenth belongs to the top ten. Sequencing was performed on peripheral blood, taken 28 days after the second AZD1222 dose. Receptors originate from an adult who received the AZD1222 COVID-19 vaccine.

This clone was recorded only once. The chain is built from TRBV7-3 and TRBJ2-5; D is unresolved. Trimming removed 2 bases at V and 4 bases at J, with 8 bases between. Germline values: CDR1 SGHTA, CDR2 FQGTGA. CDR3 length: 13 amino acids. CDR3 coding DNA: TGTGCCAGCAGCTTATCCCACAGAGAGACCCAGTACTTC. Amino acid sequence: CASSLSHRETQYF.

V is TRBV7-8 and J is TRBJ2-7; D remains unclear. Trimming stripped 5 bases from V and 1 base from J, with 6 bases between. CDR1 is SGHVS, CDR2 FQNEAQ, per germline. CDR3 length: 12 residues. The CDR3 loop is CASSLTSYEQYF. CDR3 nucleotide sequence: TGTGCCAGCAGCCTAACGTCCTACGAGCAGTACTTC.

The rearrangement uses TRBV28 and TRBJ1-3; D remains unclear. The germline V and J ends were trimmed by 6 bases and 0 bases, with 9 bases remaining between them. CDR1 MDHEN and CDR2 SYDVKM come from the germline V gene. The CDR3 covers 14 residues. The CDR3 region has the DNA TGTGCCAGCAGCCGGGTGGGCTCTGGAAACACCATATATTTT. Its protein is CASSRVGSGNTIYF.

The V gene is TRBV28, the J gene TRBJ2-1, with 8 bases fitting TRBD2. The CDR3 has 15 residues. The V and J ends lost 6 bases and 0 bases, in that order; junction bases with no gene match: 4. Germline assignment: CDR1 MDHEN and CDR2 SYDVKM. CDR3 residues: CASSTSGSSYNEQFF. The DNA for the CDR3 is TGTGCCAGCAGCACTAGCGGCAGCTCCTACAATGAGCAGTTCTTC.

The chain employs TRBV7-3 and TRBJ2-5; D remains ambiguous. Germline CDR1 and CDR2: SGHTA and FQGTGA. The CDR3 covers 15 residues. Trimming pared 5 bases from V and 5 bases from J, leaving 18 bases between. The CDR3, as DNA: TGTGCCAGCAGCCCGTTGGGAAAAAACGGGGAGACCCAGTACTTC. It encodes CASSPLGKNGETQYF.

The chain has TRBV3-1 (or the pseudogene TRBV3-2) and TRBJ2-3; TRBD1 agrees at 9 bases. The CDR3 sequence is 16 residues long. From germline, CDR1 is LGHDT and CDR2 YNNKEL (reference sequence). V trimming: 2 bases; J trimming: 0 bases; junction bases outside the gene matches: 3. The DNA for the CDR3 is TGTGCCAGCAGCCAATGGGACAGGGCTAGCACAGATACGCAGTATTTT. This gives the protein CASSQWDRASTDTQYF.

The chain couples TRBV5-1 to TRBJ1-6, with no clear D. The CDR3 totals 12 residues. Trimming pared 3 bases from V and 5 bases from J, leaving 3 bases between. Germline V lookup: CDR1 SGHRS, CDR2 YFSETQ. Here the CDR3 DNA reads TGCGCCAGCAGCTCTAATAATTCACCCCTCCACTTT. Translating it yields CASSSNNSPLHF.

The chain recombines TRBV27 with TRBJ1-5; TRBD1 aligns across 12 bases. Losses at the gene ends were 5 bases for V and 1 base for J; bases not matched to a gene: 12. This CDR3 has 19 amino acids. Germline values: CDR1 MNHEY, CDR2 SMNVEV (reference sequence). In DNA, the CDR3 is TGTGCCAGCAGTGCTCCGGGACAGGGGGCGCGGGGGAGCAATCAGCCCCAGCATTTT. It encodes CASSAPGQGARGSNQPQHF.

This chain joins TRBV30 and TRBJ1-5, with 11 bases that match TRBD1. V was pared by 5 bases and J by 6 bases, with 3 bases of the junction left unmatched. The germline V gene encodes CDR1 GTSNPN and CDR2 SVGIG (reference sequence). The CDR3 loop spans 13 amino acids. The CDR3: CAWGQGARQPQHF. CDR3 nucleotides: TGTGCCTGGGGACAGGGGGCGCGTCAGCCCCAGCATTTT.

This chain connects TRBV7-9 to TRBJ1-4, with 7 bases identical to TRBD1. The J segment lost 8 bases and the V segment lost 5 bases, leaving 5 bases of the junction unmatched. The V gene's germline CDR1 is SEHNR and CDR2 FQNEAQ (reference sequence). This CDR3 is built from 13 residues. DNA of the CDR3: TGTGCCAGCAGCCGACAGGGTGGAGAAAAACTGTTTTTT. Protein: CASSRQGGEKLFF.

The chain couples TRBV7-2 to TRBJ1-3, with 7 bases identical to TRBD1. Germline CDR1 is SGHTA and CDR2 is FQGNSA. Trimming took 5 bases from V and 3 from J; bases not matched to a gene: 10. CDR3 length: 16 amino acids. The CDR3 DNA follows: TGTGCCAGCAGCCCACGGACAGGCGGGAGTGGAAACACCATATATTTT. It translates to CASSPRTGGSGNTIYF.

The CDR3 region is CASSLVGLAGRTDTQYF. CDR3 DNA sequence: TGTGCCAGCAGCTTAGTGGGACTAGCGGGACGCACAGATACGCAGTATTTT. V gene TRBV7-2 combines with J gene TRBJ2-3, with 13 bases that match TRBD2. The ends lost 1 base at V and 1 base at J; junction bases unmatched: 2. The CDR3 length is 17 residues. The germline gives CDR1 SGHTA, CDR2 FQGNSA.

V gene TRBV9 combines with J gene TRBJ2-7, with D hard to call. V lost 2 bases and J lost 7, with 16 bases in between. The CDR3 spans 14 residues. The V gene's germline CDR1 is SGDLS and CDR2 YYNGEE. CDR3 sequence (DNA): TGTGCCAGCAGCGTTAGTACATTCCTACAAGAGCAGTACTTC. It yields the protein CASSVSTFLQEQYF.

The V call is TRBV5-1, the J call TRBJ2-2; no clear D. Trimming pared 2 bases from V and 4 bases from J, leaving 9 bases between. This CDR3 contains 14 residues. CDR1 and CDR2 from the germline V gene are SGHRS and YFSETQ. The CDR3 here is CASSFGLGTGELFF. Here the CDR3 DNA reads TGCGCCAGCAGCTTCGGGCTCGGCACCGGGGAGCTGTTTTTT.

The gene calls are TRBV2 and TRBJ1-1; D may be TRBD1 (6 bases). CDR1 and CDR2 (germline): SNHLY, FYNNEI. Trimming took 6 bases from V and 1 from J, leaving 9 bases between them. There are 13 residues in the CDR3. CDR3 sequence reads: CASRPTGNTEAFF. CDR3 nucleotides: TGTGCCAGCAGGCCGACAGGGAACACTGAAGCTTTCTTT.

This chain joins TRBV5-1 and TRBJ1-1; a weak D match, TRBD1 (6 bases). The V and J ends lost 0 bases and 5 bases respectively, with 14 bases between them. Germline V gene sequence: CDR1 SGHRS, CDR2 YFSETQ. The CDR3 spans 15 residues. CDR3 nucleotides: TGCGCCAGCAGCTTGGCCGGGGGGGCAGGGACTGAAGCTTTCTTT. The encoded protein is CASSLAGGAGTEAFF.

On this clone: Additional DNA sequences in this sample encode the identical CDR3. This chain joins TRBV7-2 and TRBJ2-3; no definite D call. The ends were cut back, 2 bases at V and 2 bases at J, with 2 bases in the middle. This CDR3 is built from 12 residues. The germline V gene encodes CDR1 SGHTA and CDR2 FQGNSA. The DNA for the CDR3 is TGTGCCAGCAGCTTATTCACAGATACGCAGTATTTT. Its translation: CASSLFTDTQYF.

V and J are TRBV4-3 and TRBJ2-2; D possibly corresponds to TRBD1 (6 bases). Trimming stripped 2 bases from V and 4 bases from J, with 14 bases between. The CDR3 contains 16 residues. Germline assignment: CDR1 LGHNA and CDR2 YSLEER. CDR3 amino acids: CASSQTQGGGTGELFF. The CDR3 DNA reads as TGCGCCAGCAGCCAAACACAGGGTGGGGGCACCGGGGAGCTGTTTTTT.